Sequencing of this TCR beta chain was carried out in a study of CD8 T cells in ankylosing spondylitis. Study outcomes and limitations: Past research had described some motif variants in reactive arthritis synovial fluid and blood. Peripheral blood held disease-linked clones only at relatively low frequency, and these were CD8+. Blood of patients with ankylosing spondylitis appeared to be characterized by a TCR beta motif of seven or eight highly homologous variants. Significant enrichment of disease-linked clones was reportedly seen in matched ankylosing spondylitis synovial fluid.

In germline, CDR1 is MNHEY, CDR2 SVGEGT. Trimming took off 6 bases at V and 4 bases at J, with 12 bases between the two ends. The CDR3 consists of 13 residues. Quantitative barcoded 5'-RACE was used to prepare TCR beta libraries. TCRdb redid the calling of the 5' RACE reads with MiXCR, one entry per CDR3 protein. Found here are some 840,000 distinct CDR3 sequences, about 10% of them singletons; the top ten hold 0.51%. Concerning this clonotype: The antigen is unknown.

The receptor was derived from a male donor with ankylosing spondylitis. V and J are TRBV6-2 or TRBV6-3 and TRBJ1-1; D not certain. The sample comprised blood, either unsorted or a sorted T cell fraction (not recorded which). CDR3 protein: CASSTAWGTEAFF. DNA of the CDR3: TGTGCCAGCAGCACGGCCTGGGGCACTGAAGCTTTCTTT.